This T cell receptor (beta chain) was profiled in a study of T cells after yellow fever vaccination. At the level of the study: Fractions low in cell number were prepared with SMART-Seq v4 Ultra Low Input.

V shed 2 bases, J shed 1 base, and the junction held 7 bases outside the gene matches. This CDR3 spans 17 amino acids. Germline-derived CDR1 and CDR2 are MGHRA and YSYEKL. In TCRdb, the 5' RACE reads were re-called with MiXCR into one record per CDR3 protein. This sample has a few hundred thousand distinct CDR3 sequences, with around 3.9% found just once. Overall study results and limits: Just a small share of clonotypes turned up in the CD4 compartment as well as the CD8 compartment. Boosting was followed by the reappearance of most primary-vaccination clones (approximately 95% CD4, about 90% CD8). Repertoires sorted by FACS could include abundant clonotypes that are contaminants from the bulk population.

This clonotype was seen at least ten times. Its antigen is currently unknown. The receptor comes from a man aged 18 to 29 who received the YFV17D yellow fever vaccine. The chain carries TRBV4-1 and TRBJ2-5; TRBD1 agrees at 10 bases. This specimen was PBMCs, taken 5 days after the yellow fever booster vaccination. In DNA, the CDR3 is TGCGCCAGCAGCCAACTCCGGGACAGGGGTCCCCAAGAGACCCAGTACTTC. Its translation is CASSQLRDRGPQETQYF.